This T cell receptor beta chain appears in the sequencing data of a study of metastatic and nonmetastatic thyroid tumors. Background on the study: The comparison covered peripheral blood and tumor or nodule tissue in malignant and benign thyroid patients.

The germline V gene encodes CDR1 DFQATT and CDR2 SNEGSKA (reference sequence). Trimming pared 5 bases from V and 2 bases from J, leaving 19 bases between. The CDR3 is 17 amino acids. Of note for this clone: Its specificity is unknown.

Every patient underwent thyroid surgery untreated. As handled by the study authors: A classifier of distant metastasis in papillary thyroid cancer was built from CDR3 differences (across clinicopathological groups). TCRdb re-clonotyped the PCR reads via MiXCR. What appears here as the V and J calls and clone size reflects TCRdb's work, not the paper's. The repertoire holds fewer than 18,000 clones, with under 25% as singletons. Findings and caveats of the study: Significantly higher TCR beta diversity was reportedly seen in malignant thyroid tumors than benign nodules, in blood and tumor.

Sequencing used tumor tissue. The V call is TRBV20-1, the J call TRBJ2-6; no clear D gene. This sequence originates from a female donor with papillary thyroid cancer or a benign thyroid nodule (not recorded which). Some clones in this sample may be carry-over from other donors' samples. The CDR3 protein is CSADEGSLRTGANVLTF. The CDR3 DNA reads TGCAGTGCTGACGAAGGTAGCCTCCGAACTGGGGCCAACGTCCTGACTTTC.